This TCR beta chain was captured in a study of blood T cell repertoires in COVID-19. About the research overall: Spain, Italy and the United States supplied samples that represented acute and convalescent COVID-19.

Original processing methods: Using reference gene primer amplification, nucleated cell counts were estimated. Sequencing was performed with immunoSEQ multiplex PCR; in TCRdb, only in-frame clones are kept and a portion is missing. V, J and clone size derive from that table, while D and trimming were established from the DNA sequence. The sample lists just over 80,000 clones, about 76% occurring once. The sequencing input was peripheral blood. This sequence was found in a man at least 80 years old with acute or convalescent COVID-19.

Here the CDR3 reads CASSVSPGGGPNTIYF. The CDR3 DNA is TGTGCCAGCAGCGTAAGCCCCGGGGGGGGACCGAACACCATATATTTT. The chain is built from TRBV9 and TRBJ1-3; D is perhaps TRBD1 (5 bases). This CDR3 contains 16 residues. V lost 1 base and J 7 bases, leaving 18 bases between the germline ends. Germline values: CDR1 SGDLS, CDR2 YYNGEE. The full variable domain, in which reference TRBV9 and TRBJ1-3 provide the parts outside the CDR3, is DSGVTQTPKHLITATGQRVTLRCSPRSGDLSVYWYQQSLDQGLQFLIQYYNGEERAKGNILERFSAQQFPDLHSELNLSSLELGDSALYFCASSVSPGGGPNTIYFGEGSWLTVV.